This TCR beta chain was recovered during a study of blood T cell repertoires in COVID-19. On the study more broadly: PBMCs, B-cell-depleted T cells, or T cells were the source of the cDNA or gDNA that made up the material.

Sequencing was performed with immunoSEQ multiplex PCR; in TCRdb, only in-frame clones are kept and a portion is missing. Of 95,000 to 150,000 clones listed, 70% to 85% were seen once; the top ten hold 4% to 5.5%. Of note for this clone: One end of the junction is discordant with germline, which a read error may explain.

This CDR3 contains 13 residues. The V gene's germline CDR1 is KGHSY and CDR2 FQNENV. V usage is TRBV16 and J usage is TRBJ1-2, with D possibly TRBD1 on 5 matching bases. Sequencing was performed on peripheral blood. The clonotype originates from a woman between 70 and 85 years old with acute or convalescent COVID-19. CDR3 nucleotides: TGTGCCAGCAGCCAATTCGCGACAGAGCTCCTAATCTTC. Amino acids: CASSQFATELLIF.